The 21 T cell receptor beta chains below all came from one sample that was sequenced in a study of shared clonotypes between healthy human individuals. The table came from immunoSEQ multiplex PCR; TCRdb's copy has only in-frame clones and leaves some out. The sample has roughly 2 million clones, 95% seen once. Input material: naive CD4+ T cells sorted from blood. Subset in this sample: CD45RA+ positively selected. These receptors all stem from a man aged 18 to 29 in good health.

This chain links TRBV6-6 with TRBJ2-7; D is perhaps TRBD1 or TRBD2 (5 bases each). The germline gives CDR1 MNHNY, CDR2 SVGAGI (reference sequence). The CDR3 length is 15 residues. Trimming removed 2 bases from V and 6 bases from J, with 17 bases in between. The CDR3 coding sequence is TGTGCCAGCAGTTACGATTTTGGGACGGCTGGCGAGCAGTACTTC. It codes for CASSYDFGTAGEQYF.

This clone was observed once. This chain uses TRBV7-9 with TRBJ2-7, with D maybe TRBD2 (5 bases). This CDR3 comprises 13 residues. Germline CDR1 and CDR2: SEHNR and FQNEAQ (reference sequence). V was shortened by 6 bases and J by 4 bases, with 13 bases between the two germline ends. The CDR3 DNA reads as TGTGCCAGCAGTTACACTAGTGGTTACGAGCAGTACTTC. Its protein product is CASSYTSGYEQYF.

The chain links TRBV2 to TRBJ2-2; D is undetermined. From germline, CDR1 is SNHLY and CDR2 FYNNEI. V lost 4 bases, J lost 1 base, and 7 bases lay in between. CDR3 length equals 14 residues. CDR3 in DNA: TGTGCCAGCAGTGTACTCTGGAACACCGGGGAGCTGTTTTTT. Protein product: CASSVLWNTGELFF.

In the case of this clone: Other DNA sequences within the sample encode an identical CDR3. The CDR3 is CASSLAGSSYEQYF. The DNA for the CDR3 is TGTGCCAGCAGCTTAGCAGGGAGCTCCTACGAGCAGTACTTC. This chain connects TRBV11-2 to TRBJ2-7, with D perhaps matching TRBD1 or TRBD2 (5 bases each). This CDR3 has 14 amino acids. Trimming shortened V by 1 base and J by 0 bases, and 7 bases separated the two germline ends. Germline V gene sequence: CDR1 SGHAT, CDR2 FQNNGV.

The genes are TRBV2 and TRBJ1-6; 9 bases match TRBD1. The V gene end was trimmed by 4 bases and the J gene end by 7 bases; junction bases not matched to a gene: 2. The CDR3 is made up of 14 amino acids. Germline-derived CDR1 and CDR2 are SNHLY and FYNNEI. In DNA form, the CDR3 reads TGTGCCAGCAGTGGACAGGGGGTAAATTCACCCCTCCACTTT. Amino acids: CASSGQGVNSPLHF.

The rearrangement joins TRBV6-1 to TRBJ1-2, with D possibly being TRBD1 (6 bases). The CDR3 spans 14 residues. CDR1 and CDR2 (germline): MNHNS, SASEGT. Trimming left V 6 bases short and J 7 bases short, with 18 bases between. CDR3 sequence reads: CASREQGVTGGYTF. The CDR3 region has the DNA TGTGCCAGCAGGGAACAGGGTGTTACGGGTGGCTACACCTTC.

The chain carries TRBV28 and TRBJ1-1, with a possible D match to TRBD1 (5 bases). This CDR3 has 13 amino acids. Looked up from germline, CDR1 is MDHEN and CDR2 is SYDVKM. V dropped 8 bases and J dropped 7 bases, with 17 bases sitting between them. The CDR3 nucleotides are TGTGCCAGCCTTCGCGGGGGAGGCCTTGAAGCTTTCTTT. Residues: CASLRGGGLEAFF.

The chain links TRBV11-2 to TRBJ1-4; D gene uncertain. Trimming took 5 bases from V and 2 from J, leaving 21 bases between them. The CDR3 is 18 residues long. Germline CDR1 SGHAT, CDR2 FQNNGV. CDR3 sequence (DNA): TGTGCCAGCAGCGCACGAAAGGCGGTCAACGGGACTAATGAAAAACTGTTTTTT. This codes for CASSARKAVNGTNEKLFF.

The CDR3 sequence: CASSQIGGVFPSTDTQYF. The CDR3 coding sequence is TGTGCCAGCAGCCAAATAGGCGGGGTGTTTCCTAGCACAGATACGCAGTATTTT. V and J are TRBV14 and TRBJ2-3; D perhaps matches TRBD2 (6 bases). Trimming shortened V by 2 bases and J by 0 bases, and 18 bases separated the two germline ends. CDR1 is SGHDN and CDR2 is FVKESK in the germline V gene. The length of the CDR3 is 18 residues.

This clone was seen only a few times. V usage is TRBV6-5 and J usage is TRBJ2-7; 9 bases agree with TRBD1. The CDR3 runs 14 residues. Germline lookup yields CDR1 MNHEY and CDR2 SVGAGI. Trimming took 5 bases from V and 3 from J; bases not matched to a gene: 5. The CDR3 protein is CASSLDRGHYEQYF. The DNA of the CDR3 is TGTGCCAGCAGTCTGGACAGGGGTCACTACGAGCAGTACTTC.

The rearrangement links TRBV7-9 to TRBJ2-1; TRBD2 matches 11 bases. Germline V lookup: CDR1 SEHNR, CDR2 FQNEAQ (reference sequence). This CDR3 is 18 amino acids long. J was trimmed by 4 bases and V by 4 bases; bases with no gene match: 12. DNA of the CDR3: TGTGCCAGCAGCTCATATATAGGTAGCGGGAGGGAATACAATGAGCAGTTCTTC. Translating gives CASSSYIGSGREYNEQFF.

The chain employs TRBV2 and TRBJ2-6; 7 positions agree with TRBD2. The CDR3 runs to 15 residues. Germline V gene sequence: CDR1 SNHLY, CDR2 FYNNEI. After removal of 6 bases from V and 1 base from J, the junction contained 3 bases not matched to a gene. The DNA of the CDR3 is TGTGCCAGCAGGGGAGGGTCTTCTGGGGCCAACGTCCTGACTTTC. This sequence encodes CASRGGSSGANVLTF.

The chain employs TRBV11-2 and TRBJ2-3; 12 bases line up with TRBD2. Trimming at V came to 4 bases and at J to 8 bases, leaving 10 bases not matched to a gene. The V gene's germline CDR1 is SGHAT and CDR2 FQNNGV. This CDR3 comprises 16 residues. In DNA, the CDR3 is TGTGCCAGCAGCTCCCTAGCGGGGGGGGAAGGTAGTACGCAGTATTTT. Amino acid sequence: CASSSLAGGEGSTQYF. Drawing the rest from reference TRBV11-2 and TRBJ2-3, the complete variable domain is EAGVAQSPRYKIIEKRQSVAFWCNPISGHATLYWYQQILGQGPKLLIQFQNNGVVDDSQLPKDRFSAERLKGVDSTLKIQPAKLEDSAVYLCASSSLAGGEGSTQYFGPGTRLTVL.

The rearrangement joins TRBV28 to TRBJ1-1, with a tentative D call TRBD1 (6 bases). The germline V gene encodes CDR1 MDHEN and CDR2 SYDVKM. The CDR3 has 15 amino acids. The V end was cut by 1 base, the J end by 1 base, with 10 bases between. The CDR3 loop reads CASSLLETGNTEAFF. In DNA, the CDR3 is TGTGCCAGCAGTTTATTAGAGACAGGGAACACTGAAGCTTTCTTT.

This chain's CDR3 is CASSAVKLAFF. CDR3 nucleotides: TGTGCCAGCAGTGCCGTAAAATTGGCTTTCTTT. This rearrangement joins TRBV28 to TRBJ1-1; D not certain. V was shortened by 5 bases and J by 11 bases, with 12 bases between the two germline ends. The CDR3 extends over 11 amino acids. Germline-derived CDR1 and CDR2 are MDHEN and SYDVKM. Drawing the rest from reference TRBV28 and TRBJ1-1, the complete variable domain is DVKVTQSSRYLVKRTGEKVFLECVQDMDHENMFWYRQDPGLGLRLIYFSYDVKMKEKGDIPEGYSVSREKKERFSLILESASTNQTSMYLCASSAVKLAFFGQGTRLTVV.

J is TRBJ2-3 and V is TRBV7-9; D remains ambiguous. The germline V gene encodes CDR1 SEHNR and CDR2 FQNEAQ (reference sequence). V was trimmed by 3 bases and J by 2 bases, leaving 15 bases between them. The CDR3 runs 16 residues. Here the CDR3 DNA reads TGTGCCAGCAGCTTCGTCCGAGAACCCTTCACAGATACGCAGTATTTT. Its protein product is CASSFVREPFTDTQYF.

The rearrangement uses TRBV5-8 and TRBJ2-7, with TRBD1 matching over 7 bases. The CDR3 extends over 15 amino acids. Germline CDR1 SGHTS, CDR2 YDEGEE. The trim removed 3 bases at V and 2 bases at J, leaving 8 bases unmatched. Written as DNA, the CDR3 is TGTGCCAGCAGCTCCTTGGGCAGGGGGACCTACGAGCAGTACTTC. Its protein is CASSSLGRGTYEQYF.

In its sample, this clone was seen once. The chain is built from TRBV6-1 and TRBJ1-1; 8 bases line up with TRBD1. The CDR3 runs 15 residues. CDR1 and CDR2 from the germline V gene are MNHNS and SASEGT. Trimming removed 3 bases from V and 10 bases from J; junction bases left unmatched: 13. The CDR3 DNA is TGTGCCAGCAGTGATTGGACAGGGTTTATCGTTGGAGCTTTCTTT. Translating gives CASSDWTGFIVGAFF.

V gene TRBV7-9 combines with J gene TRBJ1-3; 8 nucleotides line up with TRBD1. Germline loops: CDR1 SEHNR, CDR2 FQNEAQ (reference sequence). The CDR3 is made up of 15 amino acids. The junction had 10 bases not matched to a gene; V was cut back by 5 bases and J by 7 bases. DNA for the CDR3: TGTGCCAGCAGCACAACTCGGGGACAGGAGAACACCATATATTTT. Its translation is CASSTTRGQENTIYF.

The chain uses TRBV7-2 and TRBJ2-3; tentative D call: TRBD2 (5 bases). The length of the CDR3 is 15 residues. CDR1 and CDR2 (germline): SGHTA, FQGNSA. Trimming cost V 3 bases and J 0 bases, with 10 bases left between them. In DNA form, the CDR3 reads TGTGCCAGCAGCTTCCGGAGCGGTAGCACAGATACGCAGTATTTT. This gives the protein CASSFRSGSTDTQYF.

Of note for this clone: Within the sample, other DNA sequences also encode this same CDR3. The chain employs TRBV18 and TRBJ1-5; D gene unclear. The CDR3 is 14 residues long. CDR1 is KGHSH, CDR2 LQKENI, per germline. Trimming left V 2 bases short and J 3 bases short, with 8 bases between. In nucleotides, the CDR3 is TGTGCCAGCTCACCAGGGCAGTACAATCAGCCCCAGCATTTT. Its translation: CASSPGQYNQPQHF.